The 13 T cell receptor beta chains reported below all come from one sample, sequenced in a study of regulatory T cells in long-lasting Graves disease. Indicated time point: persistent/refractory GD, antithyroid drugs over 5 years with positive TRAb. Making the TCR library involved RNA that had been extracted from PBMCs. Combining iRepertoire HTBI primers with Arm-PCR of CDR3 regions, the authors built TCR beta libraries. TCRdb re-derived calls from the multiplex PCR reads in MiXCR, one entry per CDR3 protein. This sample yields around 500,000 distinct CDR3 sequences, of which less than 25% are seen a single time; 6.5% to 8% belongs to the top ten. The sequencing here drew on peripheral blood mononuclear cells (PBMCs), taken when the disease was refractory, from a patient treated with antithyroid drugs. These receptors came from a female donor with Graves disease.

V gene TRBV27 combines with J gene TRBJ2-5; possible D gene TRBD1, 5 bases. The CDR3 runs 15 residues. The germline V gene encodes CDR1 MNHEY and CDR2 SMNVEV (reference sequence). Trimming removed 6 bases at V and 1 base at J, with 15 bases between. The CDR3, as DNA: TGTGCCAGCAGGGCCCTGGGGCAGGCCCAAGAGACCCAGTACTTC. It translates to CASRALGQAQETQYF.

A remark on this clonotype: Given a much more abundant clone one base away, this may be a read error. The J gene is TRBJ1-1, the V gene TRBV28, with D perhaps TRBD1 (5 bases). CDR3 length equals 14 residues. Trimming shortened V by 5 bases and J by 3 bases, and 13 bases separated the two germline ends. Germline assignment: CDR1 MDHEN and CDR2 SYDVKM. CDR3 loop: CASSGGASDTEAFF. CDR3 nucleotide sequence: TGTGCCAGCAGTGGCGGGGCATCAGACACTGAAGCTTTCTTT.

The sample holds many counts of this clonotype. The chain joins TRBV6-1 to TRBJ2-7; 8 positions match TRBD2. Germline CDR1 is MNHNS and CDR2 is SASEGT. The CDR3 spans 14 residues. V lost 8 bases to trimming and J lost 0 bases; unmatched junction nucleotides: 6. The CDR3 region is CASGLAPSSYEQYF. CDR3 nucleotides: TGTGCCAGCGGACTAGCCCCGAGCTCCTACGAGCAGTACTTC.

The DNA for the CDR3 is TGTGCCAGCGGACCACCCTACGAGCAGTACTTC. It translates to CASGPPYEQYF. V is TRBV6-2 or TRBV6-3 and J is TRBJ2-7; D remains ambiguous. V was trimmed by 8 bases and J by 2 bases, leaving 7 bases between them. The germline gives CDR1 MNHEY, CDR2 SVGEGT. The CDR3 length is 11 residues.

This clonotype was counted a few times. V is TRBV20-1 and J is TRBJ1-5; D perhaps matches TRBD1 (5 bases). CDR3 length equals 15 residues. Deletions cut 1 base from V and 5 bases from J, with 15 bases between. Germline V gene data show CDR1 as DFQATT and CDR2 as SNEGSKA (reference sequence). The CDR3 loop reads CSARGEGRGDQPQHF. In DNA form, the CDR3 reads TGCAGTGCTAGAGGTGAAGGGAGAGGGGATCAGCCCCAGCATTTT.

In its sample, this clonotype was seen many times. The junction shows a germline mismatch at one end, possibly a read error. The V gene is TRBV5-1, the J gene TRBJ1-4; 9 bases map to TRBD1. The CDR3 is 16 residues long. Looked up from germline, CDR1 is SGHRS and CDR2 is YFSETQ. The CDR3 region is CASSSGTGFGSEKLFF. DNA of the CDR3: TGTGCCAGCAGCTCCGGGACAGGGTTTGGGAGTGAAAAACTGTTTTTT.

A few counts support this clonotype. The chain recombines TRBV7-9 with TRBJ2-4, with D perhaps matching TRBD1 or TRBD2 (6 bases each). V lost 5 bases and J lost 9, with 14 bases in between. This CDR3 is built from 13 residues. Germline lookup yields CDR1 SEHNR and CDR2 FQNEAQ (reference sequence). CDR3: CASSGGTPGIQYF. In DNA, the CDR3 is TGTGCCAGCAGCGGAGGGACACCAGGCATTCAGTACTTC.

This clonotype occurred many times. The chain joins TRBV24-1 to TRBJ2-5; D not resolved. The CDR3 sequence is 13 residues long. Germline lookup yields CDR1 KGHDR and CDR2 SFDVKD. V lost 0 bases and J 5 bases, leaving 6 bases between the germline ends. CDR3 nucleotides: TGTGCCACCAGTGATTTGGGTTTTGAGACCCAGTACTTC. Protein product: CATSDLGFETQYF.

With regard to this clonotype: A much larger clone differs from this one at a single base, so this may be a read error. V usage is TRBV6-5 and J usage is TRBJ1-2, with TRBD1 matching 8 bases. Germline CDR1 MNHEY, CDR2 SVGAGI. With V trimmed by 0 bases and J by 8 bases, 8 bases remained unmatched. The CDR3 totals 15 residues. The CDR3 DNA is TGTGCCAGCAGTTACTCGATCTGGGGGACAGGCGGCTACACCTTC. Its protein is CASSYSIWGTGGYTF.

There are a few counts of this clonotype. The chain recombines TRBV2 with TRBJ2-2, with TRBD1 matching over 8 bases. Germline values: CDR1 SNHLY, CDR2 FYNNEI. V shed 2 bases, J shed 6 bases, and the junction held 11 bases outside the gene matches. This CDR3 region has 17 residues. The chain's CDR3 is CASSERGLDRVSGELFF. The DNA for the CDR3 is TGTGCCAGCAGTGAAAGAGGGTTGGACAGGGTTTCCGGGGAGCTGTTTTTT. The full variable domain, rest sourced from reference TRBV2 and TRBJ2-2, is EPEVTQTPSHQVTQMGQEVILRCVPISNHLYFYWYRQILGQKVEFLVSFYNNEISEKSEIFDDQFSVERPDGSNFTLKIRSTKLEDSAMYFCASSERGLDRVSGELFFGEGSRLTVL.

This clonotype has a count of ten or more. V gene TRBV7-2 combines with J gene TRBJ2-5; 11 nucleotides match TRBD2. CDR1 SGHTA and CDR2 FQGNSA come from the germline V gene. V lost 4 bases and J lost 5; bases outside the gene matches: 6. The CDR3 is 15 amino acids. The CDR3 loop reads CASSSLAGVAETQYF. Written as DNA, the CDR3 is TGTGCCAGCAGCTCACTAGCGGGAGTGGCGGAGACCCAGTACTTC.

This clonotype was counted between two and nine times. The CDR3 DNA follows: TGCGCCAGCAGCTTTGGCAGGGGAGACGAGGAAAAACTGTTTTTT. Its protein is CASSFGRGDEEKLFF. J is TRBJ1-4 and V is TRBV5-1; tentatively, D is TRBD1 (6 bases). CDR3 length: 15 amino acids. V lost 2 bases and J lost 8, with 16 bases in between. The germline gives CDR1 SGHRS, CDR2 YFSETQ.

This clonotype appeared many times. The chain links TRBV28 to TRBJ2-7; 15 bases map to TRBD2. V dropped 7 bases and J dropped 3; count of bases not matched to a gene: 10. Germline lookup yields CDR1 MDHEN and CDR2 SYDVKM. The CDR3 covers 17 residues. CDR3 amino acids: CASMDRTSGRAFYEQYF. As DNA, the CDR3 is TGTGCCAGCATGGACCGGACTAGCGGGAGGGCCTTCTACGAGCAGTACTTC.